This T cell receptor (beta chain) emerged from a study of control samples from healthy donors and cancer patients. Clones were read by immunoSEQ multiplex PCR, and TCRdb kept only the in-frame ones, dropping some. The repertoire includes 100,000 to 150,000 clones, approximately 90% of them detected once, and roughly 2.1% sits in the top ten. From germline, CDR1 is MDHEN and CDR2 SYDVKM. Trimming stripped 4 bases from V and 10 bases from J, with 13 bases between. The CDR3 runs 12 residues. This clone was counted a single time. Sequences were obtained from blood. This sequence was found in a woman in her forties or fifties in good health. The chain combines TRBV28 with TRBJ1-1; tentative D call: TRBD1 (5 bases). The CDR3 region is CASSWGGRGAFF. The CDR3 DNA is TGTGCCAGCAGTTGGGGCGGTCGAGGAGCTTTCTTT.